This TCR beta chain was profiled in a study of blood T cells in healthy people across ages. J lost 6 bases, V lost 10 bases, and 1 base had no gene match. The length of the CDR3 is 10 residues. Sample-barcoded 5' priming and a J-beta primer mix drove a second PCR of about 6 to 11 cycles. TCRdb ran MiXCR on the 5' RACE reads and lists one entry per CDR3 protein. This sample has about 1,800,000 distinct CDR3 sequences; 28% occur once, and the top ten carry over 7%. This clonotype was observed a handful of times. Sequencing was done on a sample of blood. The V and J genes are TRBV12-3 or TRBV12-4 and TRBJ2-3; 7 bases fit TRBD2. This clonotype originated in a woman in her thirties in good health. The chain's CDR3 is CAIGGDTQYF. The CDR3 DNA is TGTGCCATCGGGGGGGATACGCAGTATTTT.